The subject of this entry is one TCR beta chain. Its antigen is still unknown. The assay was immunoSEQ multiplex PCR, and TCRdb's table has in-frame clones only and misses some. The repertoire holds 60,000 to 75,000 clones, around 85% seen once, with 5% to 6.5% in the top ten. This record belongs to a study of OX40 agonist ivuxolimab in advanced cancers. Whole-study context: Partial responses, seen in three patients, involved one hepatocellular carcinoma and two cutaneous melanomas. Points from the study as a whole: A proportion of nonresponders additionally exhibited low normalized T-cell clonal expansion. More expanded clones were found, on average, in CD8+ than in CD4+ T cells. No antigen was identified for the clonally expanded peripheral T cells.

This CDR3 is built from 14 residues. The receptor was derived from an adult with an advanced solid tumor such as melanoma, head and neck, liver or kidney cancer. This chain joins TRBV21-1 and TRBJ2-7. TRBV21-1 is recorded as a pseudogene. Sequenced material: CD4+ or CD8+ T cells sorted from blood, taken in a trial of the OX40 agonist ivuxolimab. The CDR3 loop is CASSKEGRGGEQYF. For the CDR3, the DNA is TGTGCCAGCAGCAAAGAAGGCAGGGGGGGCGAGCAGTACTTC.